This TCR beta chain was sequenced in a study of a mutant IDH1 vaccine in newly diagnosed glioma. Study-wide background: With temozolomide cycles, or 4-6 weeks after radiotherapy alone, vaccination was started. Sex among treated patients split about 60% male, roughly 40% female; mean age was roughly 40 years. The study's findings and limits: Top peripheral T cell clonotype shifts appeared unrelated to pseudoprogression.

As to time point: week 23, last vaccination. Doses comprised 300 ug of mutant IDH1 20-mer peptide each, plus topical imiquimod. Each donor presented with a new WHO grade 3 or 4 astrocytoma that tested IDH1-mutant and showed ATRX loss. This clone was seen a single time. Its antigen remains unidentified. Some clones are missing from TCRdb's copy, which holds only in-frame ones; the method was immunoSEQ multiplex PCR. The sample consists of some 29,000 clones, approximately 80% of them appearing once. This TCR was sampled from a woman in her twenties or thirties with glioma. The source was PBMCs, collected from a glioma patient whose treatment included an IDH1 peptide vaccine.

In nucleotides, the CDR3 is TGTGCCAGCAGCCCAAGCGACAGGGCTACTAATGAAAAACTGTTTTTT. Encoded protein: CASSPSDRATNEKLFF. V usage is TRBV11-2 and J usage is TRBJ1-4; 7 bases map to TRBD1. Trimming took 5 bases from V and 2 from J; bases not matched to a gene: 8. The CDR3 is 16 amino acids. Per germline, CDR1 SGHAT and CDR2 FQNNGV.